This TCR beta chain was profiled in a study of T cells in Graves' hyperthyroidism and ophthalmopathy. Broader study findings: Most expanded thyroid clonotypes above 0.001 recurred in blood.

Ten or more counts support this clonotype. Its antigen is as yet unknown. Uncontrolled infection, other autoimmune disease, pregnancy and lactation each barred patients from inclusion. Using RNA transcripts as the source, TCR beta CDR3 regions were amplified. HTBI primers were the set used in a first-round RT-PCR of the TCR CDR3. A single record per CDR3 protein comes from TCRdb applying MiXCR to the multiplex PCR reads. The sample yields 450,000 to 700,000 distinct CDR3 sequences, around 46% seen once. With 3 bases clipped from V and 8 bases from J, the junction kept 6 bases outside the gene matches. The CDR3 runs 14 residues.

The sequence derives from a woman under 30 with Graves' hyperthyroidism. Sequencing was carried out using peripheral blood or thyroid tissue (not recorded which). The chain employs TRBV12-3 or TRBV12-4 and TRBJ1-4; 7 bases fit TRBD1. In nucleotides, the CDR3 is TGTGCCAGCAGTTTTTCCGGGACAGACGAAAAACTGTTTTTT. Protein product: CASSFSGTDEKLFF.